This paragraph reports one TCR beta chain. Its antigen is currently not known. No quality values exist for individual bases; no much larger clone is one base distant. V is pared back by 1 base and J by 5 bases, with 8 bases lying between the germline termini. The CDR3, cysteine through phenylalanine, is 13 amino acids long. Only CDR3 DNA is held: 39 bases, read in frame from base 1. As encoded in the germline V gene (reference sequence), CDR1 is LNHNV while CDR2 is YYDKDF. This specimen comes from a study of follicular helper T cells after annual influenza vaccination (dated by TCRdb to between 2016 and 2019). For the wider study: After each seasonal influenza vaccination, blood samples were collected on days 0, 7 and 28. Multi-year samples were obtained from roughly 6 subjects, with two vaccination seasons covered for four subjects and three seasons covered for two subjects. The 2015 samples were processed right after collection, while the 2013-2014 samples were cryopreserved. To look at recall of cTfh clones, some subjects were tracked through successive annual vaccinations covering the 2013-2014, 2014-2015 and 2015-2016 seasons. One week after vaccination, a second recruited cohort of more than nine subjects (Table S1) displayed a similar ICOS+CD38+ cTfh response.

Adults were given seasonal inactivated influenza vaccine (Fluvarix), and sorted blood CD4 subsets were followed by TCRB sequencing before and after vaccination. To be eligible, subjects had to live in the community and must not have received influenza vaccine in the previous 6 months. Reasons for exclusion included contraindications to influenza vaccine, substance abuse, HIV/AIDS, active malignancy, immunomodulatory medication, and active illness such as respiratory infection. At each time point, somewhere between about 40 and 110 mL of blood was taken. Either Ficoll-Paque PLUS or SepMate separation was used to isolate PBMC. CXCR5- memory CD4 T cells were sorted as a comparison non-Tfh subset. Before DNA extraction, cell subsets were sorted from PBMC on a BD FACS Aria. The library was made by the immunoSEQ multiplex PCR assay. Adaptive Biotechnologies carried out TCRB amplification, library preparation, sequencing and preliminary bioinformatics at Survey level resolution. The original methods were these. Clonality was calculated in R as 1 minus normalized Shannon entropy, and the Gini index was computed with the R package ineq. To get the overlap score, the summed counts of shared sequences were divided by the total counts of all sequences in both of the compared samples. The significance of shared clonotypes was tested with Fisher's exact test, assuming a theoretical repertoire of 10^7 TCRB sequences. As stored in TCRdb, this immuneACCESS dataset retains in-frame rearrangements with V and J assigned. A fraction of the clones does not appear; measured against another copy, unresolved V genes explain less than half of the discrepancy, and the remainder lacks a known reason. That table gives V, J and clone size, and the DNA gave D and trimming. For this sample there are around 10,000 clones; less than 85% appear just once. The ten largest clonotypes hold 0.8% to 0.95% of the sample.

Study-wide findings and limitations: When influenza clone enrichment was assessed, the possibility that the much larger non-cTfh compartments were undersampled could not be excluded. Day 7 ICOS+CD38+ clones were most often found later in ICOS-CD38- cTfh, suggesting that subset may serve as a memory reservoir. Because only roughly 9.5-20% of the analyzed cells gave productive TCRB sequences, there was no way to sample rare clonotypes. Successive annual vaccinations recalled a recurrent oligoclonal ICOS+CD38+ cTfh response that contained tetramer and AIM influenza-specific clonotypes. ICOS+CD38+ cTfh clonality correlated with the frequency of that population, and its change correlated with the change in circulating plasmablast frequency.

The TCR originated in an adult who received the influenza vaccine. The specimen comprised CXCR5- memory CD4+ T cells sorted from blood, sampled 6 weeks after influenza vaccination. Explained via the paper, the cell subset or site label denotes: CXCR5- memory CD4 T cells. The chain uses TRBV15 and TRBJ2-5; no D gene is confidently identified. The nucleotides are TGTGCCACCAGCAGAGGGGGATATGAGACCCAGTACTTC. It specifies CATSRGGYETQYF. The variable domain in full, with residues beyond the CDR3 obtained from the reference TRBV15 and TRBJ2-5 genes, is DAMVIQNPRYQVTQFGKPVTLSCSQTLNHNVMYWYQQKSSQAPKLLFHYYDKDFNNEADTPDNFQSRRPNTSFCFLDIRSPGLGDTAMYLCATSRGGYETQYFGPGTRLLVL.